A single sample gave rise to the 13 T cell receptor beta chains below, sequenced in a study of cytomegalovirus exposure and HLA in healthy donors. Method: immunoSEQ multiplex PCR; TCRdb's copy keeps in-frame clones and lacks some. The sample comprises roughly 200,000 clones, around nine tenths of which are singletons, and about 7.2% rests with the top ten. The specimen sequenced was PBMCs. All receptors derive from a man aged 25 to 45 in good health and CMV-seropositive.

The chain recombines TRBV11-2 with TRBJ2-7; 8 nucleotides agree with TRBD1. Germline trimming cut 1 base from V and 0 bases from J; bases unmatched to any gene: 2. Germline V gene data show CDR1 as SGHAT and CDR2 as FQNNGV. CDR3 length: 15 amino acids. CDR3 loop: CASSLGTGNSYEQYF. The CDR3 bases are TGTGCCAGCAGCTTAGGGACAGGGAACTCCTACGAGCAGTACTTC.

The sample holds a few counts of this clone. This chain connects TRBV18 to TRBJ1-5, with D possibly matching TRBD1 (6 bases). The CDR3 covers 15 residues. V was trimmed by 6 bases and J by 5 bases, leaving 17 bases between them. The germline V gene encodes CDR1 KGHSH and CDR2 LQKENI. This chain's CDR3 is CASSGATGQDQPQHF. For the CDR3, the DNA is TGTGCCAGCTCGGGCGCGACAGGTCAAGATCAGCCCCAGCATTTT.

The V and J genes are TRBV7-2 and TRBJ2-6; the D is unclear. The CDR3 sequence is 18 residues long. V lost 2 bases, J lost 2 bases, and 16 bases lay in between. CDR1 is SGHTA and CDR2 is FQGNSA in the germline V gene. The CDR3 region is CASSLHKLGAAGANVLTF. The DNA for the CDR3 is TGTGCCAGCAGCTTACATAAGTTAGGTGCGGCTGGGGCCAACGTCCTGACTTTC.

The chain carries TRBV28 and TRBJ2-5; 9 bases align to TRBD1. This CDR3 contains 16 residues. J lost 5 bases, V lost 5 bases, and 12 bases had no gene match. Germline CDR1 reads MDHEN; CDR2 reads SYDVKM. The chain's CDR3 is CASSPSTGGRSETQYF. As DNA, the CDR3 is TGTGCCAGCAGTCCCTCGACAGGGGGACGGAGTGAGACCCAGTACTTC.

This clone turned up a few times. The rearrangement links TRBV27 to TRBJ2-7; TRBD1 might be the D (5 bases). Germline-derived CDR1 and CDR2 are MNHEY and SMNVEV (reference sequence). This CDR3 region has 12 residues. Trimming took off 6 bases at V and 5 bases at J, with 11 bases between the two ends. The CDR3 nucleotides read TGTGCCAGCAGCCATCAGGGTAACGAGCAGTACTTC. It encodes CASSHQGNEQYF.

The V call is TRBV2, the J call TRBJ1-2, with D hard to call. Trimming pared 3 bases from V and 4 bases from J, leaving 9 bases between. Germline V gene lookup returns CDR1 SNHLY and CDR2 FYNNEI. The CDR3 covers 13 residues. CDR3 DNA sequence: TGTGCCAGCAGTGACAGGACCCTCTATGGCTACACCTTC. It is translated as CASSDRTLYGYTF.

CDR3 coding DNA: TGTGCCAGCAGCCAAGAGACAGGCAGTCATACGCAGTATTTT. Residues: CASSQETGSHTQYF. The rearrangement uses TRBV14 and TRBJ2-3; D perhaps matches TRBD1 (6 bases). This CDR3 is 14 amino acids long. Trimming removed 0 bases at V and 7 bases at J, with 11 bases between. CDR1 is SGHDN, CDR2 FVKESK, per germline.

The V and J genes are TRBV7-8 and TRBJ2-2; D may be TRBD1 (5 bases). CDR1 is SGHVS, CDR2 FQNEAQ, per germline. V lost 3 bases and J 3 bases, leaving 11 bases between the germline ends. The CDR3 runs to 15 residues. The CDR3 spells CASSLSRVDTGELFF. CDR3 DNA: TGTGCCAGCAGCTTGAGCAGGGTGGACACCGGGGAGCTGTTTTTT.

This chain joins TRBV9 and TRBJ2-7; D may be TRBD1 (5 bases). This CDR3 has 15 residues. Germline V gene sequence: CDR1 SGDLS, CDR2 YYNGEE. V was shortened by 4 bases and J by 5 bases, with 19 bases between the two germline ends. CDR3 loop: CASSSADDSPHEQYF. In DNA form, the CDR3 reads TGTGCCAGCAGCAGCGCTGACGACAGCCCCCACGAGCAGTACTTC.

This clone turned up a few times. The chain recombines TRBV29-1 with TRBJ2-1; 8 bases match TRBD2. Germline V gene data show CDR1 as SQVTM and CDR2 as ANQGSEA. The V gene end was trimmed by 3 bases and the J gene end by 7 bases; junction bases not matched to a gene: 11. The CDR3 contains 15 residues. CDR3 in amino acids: CSVEGPREGSNEQFF. Written as DNA, the CDR3 is TGCAGCGTTGAGGGCCCCCGGGAGGGGTCTAATGAGCAGTTCTTC.

The chain couples TRBV7-6 to TRBJ1-4, with a possible D match to TRBD1 (5 bases). Germline V gene lookup returns CDR1 SGHVS and CDR2 FNYEAQ. Trimming stripped 7 bases from V and 10 bases from J, with 25 bases between. The CDR3 runs 16 residues. For the CDR3, the DNA is TGTGCCAGCACCAAACCCGGGGCTGGTGAAAGCGGAAAACTGTTTTTT. Translated: CASTKPGAGESGKLFF.

J is TRBJ1-2 and V is TRBV28; D gene ambiguous. The CDR3 spans 15 residues. V was clipped by 2 bases and J by 7 bases, with 17 bases between them. The V gene's germline CDR1 is MDHEN and CDR2 SYDVKM. In DNA, the CDR3 is TGTGCCAGCAGTTTACCCCCTTCGACGTCCGGTGGCTACACCTTC. This gives the protein CASSLPPSTSGGYTF.

This clone was detected once. The chain employs TRBV9 and TRBJ2-3; no reliable D call. The ends were cut back, 2 bases at V and 0 bases at J, with 13 bases in the middle. The CDR3 spans 16 residues. The germline CDR1 and CDR2 sequences are SGDLS and YYNGEE. DNA of the CDR3: TGTGCCAGCAGCGTCGCAGACCATAGGAGCACAGATACGCAGTATTTT. Translating it yields CASSVADHRSTDTQYF. Full variable domain (missing parts from reference TRBV9 and TRBJ2-3): DSGVTQTPKHLITATGQRVTLRCSPRSGDLSVYWYQQSLDQGLQFLIQYYNGEERAKGNILERFSAQQFPDLHSELNLSSLELGDSALYFCASSVADHRSTDTQYFGPGTRLTVL.